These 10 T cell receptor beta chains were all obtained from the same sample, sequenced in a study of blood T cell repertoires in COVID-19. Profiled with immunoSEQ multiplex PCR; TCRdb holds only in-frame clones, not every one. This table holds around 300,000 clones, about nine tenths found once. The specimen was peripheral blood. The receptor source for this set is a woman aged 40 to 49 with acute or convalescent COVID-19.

CDR3 DNA: TGTGCCAGCTCACCATACGGTACTAGCACAGATACGCAGTATTTT. It yields the protein CASSPYGTSTDTQYF. The chain is built from TRBV18 and TRBJ2-3; D is undetermined. Trimming pared 2 bases from V and 0 bases from J, leaving 9 bases between. The germline V gene has CDR1 KGHSH and CDR2 LQKENI. There are 15 residues in the CDR3.

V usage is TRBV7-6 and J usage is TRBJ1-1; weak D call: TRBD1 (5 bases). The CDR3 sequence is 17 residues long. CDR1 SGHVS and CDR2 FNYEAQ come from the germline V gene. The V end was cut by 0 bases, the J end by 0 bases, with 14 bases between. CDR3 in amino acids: CASSLAPTGLMNTEAFF. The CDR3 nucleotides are TGTGCCAGCAGCTTAGCGCCGACGGGACTTATGAACACTGAAGCTTTCTTT.

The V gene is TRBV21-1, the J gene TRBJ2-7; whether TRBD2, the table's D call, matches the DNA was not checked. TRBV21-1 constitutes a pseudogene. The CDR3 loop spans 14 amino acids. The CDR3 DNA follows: TGTGCCAGCAGCAAAGTCCCGGCATGCGGTGAGCAGTACGTC. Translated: CASSKVPACGEQYV.

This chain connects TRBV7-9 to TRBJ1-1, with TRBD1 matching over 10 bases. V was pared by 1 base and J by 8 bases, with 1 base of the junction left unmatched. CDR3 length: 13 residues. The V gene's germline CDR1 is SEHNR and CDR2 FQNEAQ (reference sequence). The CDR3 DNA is TGTGCCAGCAGCTTAGAGGGACAGGGGGAAGCTTTCTTT. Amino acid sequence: CASSLEGQGEAFF.

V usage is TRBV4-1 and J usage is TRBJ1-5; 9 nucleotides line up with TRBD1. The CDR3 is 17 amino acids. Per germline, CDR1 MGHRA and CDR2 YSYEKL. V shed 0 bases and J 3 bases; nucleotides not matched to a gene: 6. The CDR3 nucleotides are TGCGCCAGCAGCCAAGATCCAGGACAGGGGTTCAATCAGCCCCAGCATTTT. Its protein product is CASSQDPGQGFNQPQHF.

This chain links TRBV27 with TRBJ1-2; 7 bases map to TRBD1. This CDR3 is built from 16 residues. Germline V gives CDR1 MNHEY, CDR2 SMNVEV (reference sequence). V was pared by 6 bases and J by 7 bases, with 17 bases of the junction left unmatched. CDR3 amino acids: CASSSTQQGYLGGYTF. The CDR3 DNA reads TGTGCCAGCAGCTCAACACAACAGGGGTATTTGGGTGGCTACACCTTC.

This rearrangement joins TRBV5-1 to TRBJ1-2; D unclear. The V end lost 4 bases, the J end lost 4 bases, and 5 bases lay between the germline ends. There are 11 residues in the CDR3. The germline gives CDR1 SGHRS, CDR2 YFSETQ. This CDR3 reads CASSPGYGYTF. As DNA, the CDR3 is TGCGCCAGCAGCCCCGGCTATGGCTACACCTTC.

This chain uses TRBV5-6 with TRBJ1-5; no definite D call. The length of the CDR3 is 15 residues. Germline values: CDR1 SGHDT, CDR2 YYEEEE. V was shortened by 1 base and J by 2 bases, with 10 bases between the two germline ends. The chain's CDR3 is CASSLSPEGNQPQHF. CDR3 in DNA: TGTGCCAGCAGCTTGAGTCCTGAGGGCAATCAGCCCCAGCATTTT.

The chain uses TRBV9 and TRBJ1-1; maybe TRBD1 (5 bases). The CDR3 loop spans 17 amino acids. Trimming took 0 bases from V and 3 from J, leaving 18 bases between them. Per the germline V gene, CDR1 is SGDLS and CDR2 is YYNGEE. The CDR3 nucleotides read TGTGCCAGCAGCGTAGCTTCACGTTGGGGGAGGGACACTGAAGCTTTCTTT. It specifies CASSVASRWGRDTEAFF.

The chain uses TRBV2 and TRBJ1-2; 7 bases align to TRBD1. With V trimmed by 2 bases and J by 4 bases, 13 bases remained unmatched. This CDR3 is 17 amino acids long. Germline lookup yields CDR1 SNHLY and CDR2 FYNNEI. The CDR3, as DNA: TGTGCCAGCAGTGAAAGACGACAGGGTCCGGTTAGCTATGGCTACACCTTC. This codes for CASSERRQGPVSYGYTF.